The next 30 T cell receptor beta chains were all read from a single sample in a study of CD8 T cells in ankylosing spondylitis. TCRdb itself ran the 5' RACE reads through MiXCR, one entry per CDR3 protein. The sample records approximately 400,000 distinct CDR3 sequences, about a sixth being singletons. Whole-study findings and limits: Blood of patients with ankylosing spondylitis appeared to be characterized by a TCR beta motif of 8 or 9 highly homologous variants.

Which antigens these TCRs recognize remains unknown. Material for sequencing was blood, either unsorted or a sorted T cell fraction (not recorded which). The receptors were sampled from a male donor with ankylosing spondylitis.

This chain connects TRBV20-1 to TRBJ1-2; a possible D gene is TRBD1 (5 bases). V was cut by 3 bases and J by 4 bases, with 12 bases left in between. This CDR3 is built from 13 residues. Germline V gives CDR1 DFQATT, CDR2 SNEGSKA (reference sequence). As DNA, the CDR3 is TGCAGTGCTAGGGAAGGGACGGGCTATGGCTACACCTTC. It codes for CSAREGTGYGYTF.

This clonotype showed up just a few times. Written as DNA, the CDR3 is TGTGCCAGCAGCATGACGGGGGGCGGAGGGAGGACCCAGTACTTC. This codes for CASSMTGGGGRTQYF. This chain connects TRBV11-2 to TRBJ2-5, with D maybe TRBD2 (7 bases). Trimming took 5 bases from V and 7 from J, leaving 20 bases between them. CDR1 and CDR2 (germline): SGHAT, FQNNGV. There are 15 residues in the CDR3.

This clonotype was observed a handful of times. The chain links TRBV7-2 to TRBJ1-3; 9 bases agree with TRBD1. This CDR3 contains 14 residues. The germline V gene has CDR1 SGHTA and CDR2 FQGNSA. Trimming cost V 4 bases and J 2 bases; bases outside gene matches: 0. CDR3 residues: CASSWDRAGNTIYF. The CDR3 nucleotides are TGTGCCAGCAGCTGGGACAGGGCTGGAAACACCATATATTTT.

The CDR3 DNA reads as TGTGCCAGCACCGAACAGGGTTCTGGGGCCAACGTCCTGACTTTC. Translation: CASTEQGSGANVLTF. V gene TRBV2 combines with J gene TRBJ2-6; maybe TRBD1 (6 bases). The CDR3 is made up of 15 amino acids. Looked up from germline, CDR1 is SNHLY and CDR2 is FYNNEI. V was pared by 7 bases and J by 1 base, with 11 bases between.

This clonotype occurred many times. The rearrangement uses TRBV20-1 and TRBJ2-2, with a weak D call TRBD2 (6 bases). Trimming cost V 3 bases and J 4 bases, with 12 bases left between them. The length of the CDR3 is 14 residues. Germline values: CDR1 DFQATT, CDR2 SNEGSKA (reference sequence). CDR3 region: CSASAGPSTGELFF. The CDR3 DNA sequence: TGCAGTGCTAGTGCGGGACCATCCACCGGGGAGCTGTTTTTT.

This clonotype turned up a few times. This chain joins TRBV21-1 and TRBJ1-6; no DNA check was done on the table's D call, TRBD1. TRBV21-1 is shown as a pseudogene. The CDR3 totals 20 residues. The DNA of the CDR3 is TGTGCCAGCAGCAATCGAACAGGGGCTCCCGGTTTCTCCTATAATTCACCCCTCCACTTT. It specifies CASSNRTGAPGFSYNSPLHF.

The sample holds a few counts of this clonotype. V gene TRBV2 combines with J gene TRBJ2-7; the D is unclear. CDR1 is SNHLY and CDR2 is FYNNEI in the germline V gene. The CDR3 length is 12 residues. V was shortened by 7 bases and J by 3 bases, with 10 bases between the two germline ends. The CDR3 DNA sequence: TGTGCCAGCATGTTTAGGAGCTACGAGCAGTACTTC. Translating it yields CASMFRSYEQYF.

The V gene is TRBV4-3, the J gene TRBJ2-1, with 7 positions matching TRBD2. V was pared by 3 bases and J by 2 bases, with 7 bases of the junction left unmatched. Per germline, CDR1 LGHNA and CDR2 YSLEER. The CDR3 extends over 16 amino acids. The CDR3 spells CASSQFGAGPYNEQFF. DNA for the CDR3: TGCGCCAGCAGCCAGTTCGGAGCGGGGCCCTACAATGAGCAGTTCTTC.

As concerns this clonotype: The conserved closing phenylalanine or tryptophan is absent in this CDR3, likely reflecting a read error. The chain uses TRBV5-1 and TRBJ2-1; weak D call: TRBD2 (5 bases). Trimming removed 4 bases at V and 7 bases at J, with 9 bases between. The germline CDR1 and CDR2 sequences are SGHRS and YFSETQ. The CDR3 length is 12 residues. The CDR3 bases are TGCGCCAGCAGCCGGGAAGATAATGAGCAGTTCTTA. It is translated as CASSREDNEQFL.

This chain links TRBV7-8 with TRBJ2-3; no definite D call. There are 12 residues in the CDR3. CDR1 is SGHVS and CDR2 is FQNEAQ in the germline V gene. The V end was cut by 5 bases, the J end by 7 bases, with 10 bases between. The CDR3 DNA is TGTGCCAGCAGCCCAGACACTCATACGCAGTATTTT. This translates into CASSPDTHTQYF.

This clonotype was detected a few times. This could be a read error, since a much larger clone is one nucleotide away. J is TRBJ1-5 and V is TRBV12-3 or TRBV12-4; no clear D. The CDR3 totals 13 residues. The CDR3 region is CTSSFGSNQPQHF. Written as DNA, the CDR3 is TGTACCAGCAGTTTTGGCAGCAATCAGCCCCAGCATTTT.

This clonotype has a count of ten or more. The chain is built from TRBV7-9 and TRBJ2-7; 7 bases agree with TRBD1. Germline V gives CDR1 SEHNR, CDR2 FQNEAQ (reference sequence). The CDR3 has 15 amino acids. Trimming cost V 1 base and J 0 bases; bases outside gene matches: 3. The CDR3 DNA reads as TGTGCCAGCAGCTTAGGGACAGGCGTCTCCTACGAGCAGTACTTC. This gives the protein CASSLGTGVSYEQYF. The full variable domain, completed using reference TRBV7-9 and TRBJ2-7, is DTGVSQNPRHKITKRGQNVTFRCDPISEHNRLYWYRQTLGQGPEFLTYFQNEAQLEKSRLLSDRFSAERPKGSFSTLEIQRTEQGDSAMYLCASSLGTGVSYEQYFGPGTRLTVT.

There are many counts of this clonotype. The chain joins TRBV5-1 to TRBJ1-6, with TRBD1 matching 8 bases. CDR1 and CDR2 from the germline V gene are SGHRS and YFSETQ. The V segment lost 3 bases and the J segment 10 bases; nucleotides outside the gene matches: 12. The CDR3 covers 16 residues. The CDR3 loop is CASSYRTGIENSPLHF. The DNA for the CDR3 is TGCGCCAGCAGCTACCGGACAGGGATTGAAAACTCACCCCTCCACTTT.

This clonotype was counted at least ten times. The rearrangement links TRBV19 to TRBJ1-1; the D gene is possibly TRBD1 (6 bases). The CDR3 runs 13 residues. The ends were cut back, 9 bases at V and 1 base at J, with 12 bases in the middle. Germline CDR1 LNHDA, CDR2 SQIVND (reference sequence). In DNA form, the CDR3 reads TGTGCCAGCAGCACGGACAGGAACACTGAAGCTTTCTTT. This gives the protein CASSTDRNTEAFF.

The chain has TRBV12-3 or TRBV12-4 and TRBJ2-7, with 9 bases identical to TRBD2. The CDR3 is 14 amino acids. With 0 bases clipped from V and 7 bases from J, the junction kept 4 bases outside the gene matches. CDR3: CASSLASGSGEQYF. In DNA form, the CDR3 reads TGTGCCAGCAGTTTAGCTAGCGGGAGTGGTGAGCAGTACTTC.

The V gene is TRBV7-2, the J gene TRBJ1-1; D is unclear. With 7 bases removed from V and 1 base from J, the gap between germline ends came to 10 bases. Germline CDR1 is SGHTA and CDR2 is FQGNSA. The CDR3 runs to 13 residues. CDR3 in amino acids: CASNLQENTEAFF. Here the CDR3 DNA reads TGTGCCAGCAACCTTCAAGAGAACACTGAAGCTTTCTTT. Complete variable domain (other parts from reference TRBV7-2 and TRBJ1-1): GAGVSQSPSNKVTEKGKDVELRCDPISGHTALYWYRQSLGQGLEFLIYFQGNSAPDKSGLPSDRFSAERTGGSVSTLTIQRTQQEDSAVYLCASNLQENTEAFFGQGTRLTVV.

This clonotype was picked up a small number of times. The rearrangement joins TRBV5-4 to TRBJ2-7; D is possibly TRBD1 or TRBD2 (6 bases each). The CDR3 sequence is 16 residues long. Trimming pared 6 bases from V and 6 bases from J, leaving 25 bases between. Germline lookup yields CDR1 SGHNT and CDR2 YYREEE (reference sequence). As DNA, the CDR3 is TGTGCCAGCATCGTGATGGGTTGGGGGGCTAGTTGCGAGCAGTACTTC. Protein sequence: CASIVMGWGASCEQYF.

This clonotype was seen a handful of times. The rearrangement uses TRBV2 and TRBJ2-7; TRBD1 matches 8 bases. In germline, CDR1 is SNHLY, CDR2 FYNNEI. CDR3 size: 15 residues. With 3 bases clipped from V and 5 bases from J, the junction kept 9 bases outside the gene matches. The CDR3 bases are TGTGCCAGCAGTGACCTTCAGACAGGGGCCAACGAGCAGTACTTC. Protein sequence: CASSDLQTGANEQYF.

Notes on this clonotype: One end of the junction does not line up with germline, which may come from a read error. In DNA, the CDR3 is TGTGCCTGGAGACAAGGACTCGTGAAGGACTTC. This sequence encodes CAWRQGLVKDF. The chain uses TRBV30 and TRBJ2-5; D possibly corresponds to TRBD2 (5 bases). Germline CDR1 and CDR2: GTSNPN and SVGIG (reference sequence). CDR3 length equals 11 residues.

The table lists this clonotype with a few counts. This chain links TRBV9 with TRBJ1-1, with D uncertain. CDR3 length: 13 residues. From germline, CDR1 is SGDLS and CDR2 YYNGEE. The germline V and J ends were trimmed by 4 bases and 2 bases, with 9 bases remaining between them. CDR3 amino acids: CASSPFANTEAFF. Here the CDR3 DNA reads TGTGCCAGCAGCCCGTTTGCAAACACTGAAGCTTTCTTT.

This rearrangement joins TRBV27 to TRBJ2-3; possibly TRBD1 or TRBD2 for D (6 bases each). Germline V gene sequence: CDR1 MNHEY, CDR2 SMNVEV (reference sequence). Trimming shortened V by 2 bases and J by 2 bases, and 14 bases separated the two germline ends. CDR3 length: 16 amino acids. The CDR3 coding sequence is TGTGCCAGCAGTTTAGGGGGGCCGTCCTACACAGATACGCAGTATTTT. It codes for CASSLGGPSYTDTQYF.

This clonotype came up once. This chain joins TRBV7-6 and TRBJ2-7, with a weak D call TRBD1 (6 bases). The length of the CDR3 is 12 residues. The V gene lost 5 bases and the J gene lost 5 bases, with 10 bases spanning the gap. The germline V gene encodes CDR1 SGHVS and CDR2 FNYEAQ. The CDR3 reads CASSPNRDEQYF. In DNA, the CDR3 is TGTGCCAGCAGCCCGAACAGGGACGAGCAGTACTTC.

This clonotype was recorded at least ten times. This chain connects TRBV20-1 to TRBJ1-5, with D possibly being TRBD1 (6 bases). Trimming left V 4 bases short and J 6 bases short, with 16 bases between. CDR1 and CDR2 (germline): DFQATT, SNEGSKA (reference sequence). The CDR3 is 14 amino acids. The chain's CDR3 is CSATTTGMGQPQHF. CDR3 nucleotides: TGCAGTGCTACCACTACAGGGATGGGTCAGCCCCAGCATTTT.

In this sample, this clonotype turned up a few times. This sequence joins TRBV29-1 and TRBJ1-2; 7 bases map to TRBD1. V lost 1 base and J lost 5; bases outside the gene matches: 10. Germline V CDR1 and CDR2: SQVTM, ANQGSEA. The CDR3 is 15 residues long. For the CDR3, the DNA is TGCAGCGTTGAAGGAAGGGACAGCCTCCGTTATGGCTACACCTTC. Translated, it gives CSVEGRDSLRYGYTF.

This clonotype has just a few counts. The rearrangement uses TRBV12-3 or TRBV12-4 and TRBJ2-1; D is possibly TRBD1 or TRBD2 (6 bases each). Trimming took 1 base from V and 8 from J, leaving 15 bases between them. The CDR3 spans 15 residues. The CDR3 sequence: CASSLEGLGGDEQFF. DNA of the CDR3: TGTGCCAGCAGTTTAGAGGGACTCGGGGGCGATGAGCAGTTCTTC.

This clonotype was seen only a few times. This chain's CDR3 is CASGGRGDTEAFF. CDR3 nucleotides: TGTGCCAGCGGGGGGCGCGGGGACACTGAAGCTTTCTTT. The V gene is TRBV6-1, the J gene TRBJ1-1, with D possibly TRBD1 on 6 matching bases. CDR3 length: 13 amino acids. V gave up 8 bases and J gave up 3 bases, with 13 bases separating them. In germline, CDR1 is MNHNS, CDR2 SASEGT.

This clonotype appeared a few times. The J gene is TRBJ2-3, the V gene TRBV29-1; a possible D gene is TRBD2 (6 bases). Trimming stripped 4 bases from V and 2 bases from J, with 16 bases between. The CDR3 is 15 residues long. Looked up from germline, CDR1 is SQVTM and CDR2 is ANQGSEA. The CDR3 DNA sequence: TGCAGCGTTGCAAAGGCGGGGAGTACCACAGATACGCAGTATTTT. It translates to CSVAKAGSTTDTQYF.

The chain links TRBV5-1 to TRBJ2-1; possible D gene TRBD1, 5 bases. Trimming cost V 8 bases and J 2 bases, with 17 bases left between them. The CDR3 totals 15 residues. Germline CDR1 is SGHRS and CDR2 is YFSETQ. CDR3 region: CASYRSPPTYNEQFF. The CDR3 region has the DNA TGCGCCAGTTACAGGTCACCCCCCACCTACAATGAGCAGTTCTTC.

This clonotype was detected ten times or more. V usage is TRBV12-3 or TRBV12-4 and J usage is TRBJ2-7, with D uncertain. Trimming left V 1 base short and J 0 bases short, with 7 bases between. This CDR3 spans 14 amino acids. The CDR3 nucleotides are TGTGCCAGCAGTTTAGTGCTAAGCTCCTACGAGCAGTACTTC. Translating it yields CASSLVLSSYEQYF.

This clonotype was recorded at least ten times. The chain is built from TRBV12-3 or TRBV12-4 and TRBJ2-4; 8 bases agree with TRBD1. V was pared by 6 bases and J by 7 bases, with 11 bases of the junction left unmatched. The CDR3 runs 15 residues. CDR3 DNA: TGTGCCAGCAGATCATACACAGGGGGAGATAACATTCAGTACTTC. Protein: CASRSYTGGDNIQYF.